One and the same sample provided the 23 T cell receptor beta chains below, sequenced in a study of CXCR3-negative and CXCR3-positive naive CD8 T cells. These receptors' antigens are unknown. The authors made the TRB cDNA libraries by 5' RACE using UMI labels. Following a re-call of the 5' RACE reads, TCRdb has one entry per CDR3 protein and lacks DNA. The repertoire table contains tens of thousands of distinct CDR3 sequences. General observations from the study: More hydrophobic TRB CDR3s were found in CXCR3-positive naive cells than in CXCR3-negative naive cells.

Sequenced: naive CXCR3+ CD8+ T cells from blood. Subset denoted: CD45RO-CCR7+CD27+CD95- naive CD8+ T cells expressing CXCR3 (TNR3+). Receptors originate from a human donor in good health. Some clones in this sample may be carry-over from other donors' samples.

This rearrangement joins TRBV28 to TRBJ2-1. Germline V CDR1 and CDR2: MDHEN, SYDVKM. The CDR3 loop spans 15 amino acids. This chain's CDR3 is CASSFMGSSYNEQFF.

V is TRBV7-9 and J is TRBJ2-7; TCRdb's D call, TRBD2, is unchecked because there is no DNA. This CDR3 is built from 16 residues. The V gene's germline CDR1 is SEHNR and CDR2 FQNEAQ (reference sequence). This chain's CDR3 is CASSTPPTGGFYEQYF.

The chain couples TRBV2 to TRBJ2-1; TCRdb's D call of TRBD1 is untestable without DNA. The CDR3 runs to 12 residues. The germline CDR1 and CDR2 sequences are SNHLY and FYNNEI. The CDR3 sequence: CASSAVPNEQFF.

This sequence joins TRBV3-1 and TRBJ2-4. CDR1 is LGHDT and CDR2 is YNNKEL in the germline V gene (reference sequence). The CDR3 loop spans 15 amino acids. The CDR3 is CASSVTDEAKNIQYF.

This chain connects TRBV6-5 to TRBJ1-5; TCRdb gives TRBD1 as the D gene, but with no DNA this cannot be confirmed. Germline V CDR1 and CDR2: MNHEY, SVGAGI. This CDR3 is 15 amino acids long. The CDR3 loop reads CASSYSAGVNQPQHF.

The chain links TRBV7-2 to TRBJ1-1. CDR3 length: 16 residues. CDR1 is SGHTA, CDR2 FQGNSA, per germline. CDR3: CASSLAFYKENTEAFF.

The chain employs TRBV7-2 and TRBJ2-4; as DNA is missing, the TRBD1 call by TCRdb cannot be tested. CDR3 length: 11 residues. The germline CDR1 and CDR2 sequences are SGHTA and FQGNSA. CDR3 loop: CASSLGGPQSF.

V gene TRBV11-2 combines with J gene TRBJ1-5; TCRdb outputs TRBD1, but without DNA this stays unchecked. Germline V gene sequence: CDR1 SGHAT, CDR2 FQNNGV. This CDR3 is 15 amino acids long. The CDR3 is CASSLGGNSNQPQHF.

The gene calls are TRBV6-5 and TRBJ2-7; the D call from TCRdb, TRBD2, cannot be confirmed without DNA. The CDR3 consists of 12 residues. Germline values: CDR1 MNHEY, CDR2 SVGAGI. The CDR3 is CASSQAGNEQYF.

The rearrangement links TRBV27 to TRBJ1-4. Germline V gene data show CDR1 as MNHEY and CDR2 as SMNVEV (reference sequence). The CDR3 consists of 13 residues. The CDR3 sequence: CASSLSSSGELFF.

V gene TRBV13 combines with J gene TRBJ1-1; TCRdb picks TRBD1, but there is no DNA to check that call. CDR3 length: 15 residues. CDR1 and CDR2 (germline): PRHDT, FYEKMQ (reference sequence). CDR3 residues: CASSGMGQANTEAFF.

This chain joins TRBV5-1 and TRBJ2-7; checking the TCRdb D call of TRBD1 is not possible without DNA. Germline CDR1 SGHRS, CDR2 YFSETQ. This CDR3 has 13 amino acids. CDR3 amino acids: CASSPQGSYEQYF.

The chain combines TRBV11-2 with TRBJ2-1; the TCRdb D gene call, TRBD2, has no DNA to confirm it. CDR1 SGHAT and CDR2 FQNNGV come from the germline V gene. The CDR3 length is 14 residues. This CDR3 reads CASTLAGEYNEQFF.

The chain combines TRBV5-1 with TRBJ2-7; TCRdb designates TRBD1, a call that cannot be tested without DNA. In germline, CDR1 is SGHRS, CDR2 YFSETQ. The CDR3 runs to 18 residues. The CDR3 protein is CASSLSSPGTGRIYEQYF.

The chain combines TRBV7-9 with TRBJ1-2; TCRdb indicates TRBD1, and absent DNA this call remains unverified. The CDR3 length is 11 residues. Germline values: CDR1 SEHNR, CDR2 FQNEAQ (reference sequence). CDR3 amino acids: CASSRQVGYTF. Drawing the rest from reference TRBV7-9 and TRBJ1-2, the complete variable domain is DTGVSQNPRHKITKRGQNVTFRCDPISEHNRLYWYRQTLGQGPEFLTYFQNEAQLEKSRLLSDRFSAERPKGSFSTLEIQRTEQGDSAMYLCASSRQVGYTFGSGTRLTVV.

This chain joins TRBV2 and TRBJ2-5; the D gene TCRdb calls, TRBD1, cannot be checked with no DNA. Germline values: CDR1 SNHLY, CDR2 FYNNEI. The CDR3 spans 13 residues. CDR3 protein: CASSWTGTETQYF.

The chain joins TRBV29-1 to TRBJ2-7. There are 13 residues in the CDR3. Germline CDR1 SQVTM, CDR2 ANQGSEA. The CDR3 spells CSFVVVNSYEQYF.

CDR3 sequence: CASSYSNGRAQETQYF. The chain uses TRBV6-5 and TRBJ2-5. This CDR3 has 16 residues. Germline CDR1 is MNHEY and CDR2 is SVGAGI.

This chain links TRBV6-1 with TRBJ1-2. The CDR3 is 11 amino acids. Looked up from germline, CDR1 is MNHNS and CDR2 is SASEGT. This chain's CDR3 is CASSGGYGYTF.

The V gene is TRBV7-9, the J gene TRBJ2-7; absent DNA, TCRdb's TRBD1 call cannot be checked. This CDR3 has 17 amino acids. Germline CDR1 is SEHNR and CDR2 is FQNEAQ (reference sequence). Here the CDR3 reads CASSFTSGGGTVYEQYF.

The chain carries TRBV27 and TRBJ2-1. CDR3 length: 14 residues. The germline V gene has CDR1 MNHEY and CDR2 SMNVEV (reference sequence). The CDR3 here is CASSSLAPYNEQFF.

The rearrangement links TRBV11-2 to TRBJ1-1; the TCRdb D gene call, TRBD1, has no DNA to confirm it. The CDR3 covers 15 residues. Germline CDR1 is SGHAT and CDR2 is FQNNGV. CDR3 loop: CASSLVGTENTEAFF. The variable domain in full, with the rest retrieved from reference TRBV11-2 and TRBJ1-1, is EAGVAQSPRYKIIEKRQSVAFWCNPISGHATLYWYQQILGQGPKLLIQFQNNGVVDDSQLPKDRFSAERLKGVDSTLKIQPAKLEDSAVYLCASSLVGTENTEAFFGQGTRLTVV.

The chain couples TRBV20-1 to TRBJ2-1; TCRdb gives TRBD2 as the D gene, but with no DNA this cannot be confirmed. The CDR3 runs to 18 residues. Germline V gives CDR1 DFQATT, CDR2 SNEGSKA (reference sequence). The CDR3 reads CSARGFRDDAVSYNEQFF.